This is a list of T cell receptor beta chains from one sample in a study of molecular identifiers for immune sequencing clone quantification. TCRdb itself ran the PCR reads through MiXCR, one entry per CDR3 protein. The sample lists about 640,000 distinct CDR3 sequences, less than 20% occurring once. The sample consisted of naive CD8+ T cells from blood, with Jurkat cell RNA spiked in. These receptors were obtained from a human donor in good health. Some libraries in this study had Jurkat cell RNA spiked in. Each CDR3 is given with its conserved first and last residue. Each record gives: J gene, D gene, V gene, clone size, CDR3 DNA, CDR3 protein. The D gene is left open where the match is weak. Only some rows state a clone size, as once, few, many or a class for expanded clones.

TRBJ2-7 | . | TRBV6-5 | many | TGTGCCAGCAGTTACTCGACGGGACCCAGCCCGGACGAGCAGTACTTC | CASSYSTGPSPDEQYF
TRBJ1-1 | TRBD1 | TRBV7-9 | many | TGTGCCAGCATCGGGACAGACATGAACACTGAAGCTTTCTTT | CASIGTDMNTEAFF
TRBJ1-1 | . | TRBV12-3/TRBV12-4 | many | TGTGCCACCTTTTTAAGGGGGAACACTGAAGCTTTCTTT | CATFLRGNTEAFF
TRBJ1-2 | . | TRBV6-1 | few | TGTGCCAGCAGGGGATTTGGGGCCAGTAACTATGGCTACACCTTC | CASRGFGASNYGYTF
TRBJ2-5 | TRBD2 | TRBV6-2/TRBV6-3 | many | TGTGCCAGCAGTTACGGGGACTACGGGACCCAGTACTTC | CASSYGDYGTQYF
TRBJ2-7 | . | TRBV4-3 | many | TGCGCCAGCAGCCAAGAATGGGGACGGTTGTACGAGCAGTACTTC | CASSQEWGRLYEQYF
TRBJ1-4 | . | TRBV19 | . | TGTGCCAGTAGTGTCGTTGGAGGAAGTAATGAAAAACTGTTTTTT | CASSVVGGSNEKLFF
TRBJ2-1 | . | TRBV2 | . | TGTGCCGGCAGACGGGACTCCAGCTCCTACAATGAGCAGTTCTTC | CAGRRDSSSYNEQFF
TRBJ2-3 | . | TRBV7-9 | many | TGTGCCAGCAGCTACCACGGGGGCACAGATACGCAGTATTTT | CASSYHGGTDTQYF
TRBJ2-7 | TRBD1 | TRBV6-6 | many | TGTGCCAGCAGTTACGGTCAGGGGGTGTTTTACGAGCAGTACTTC | CASSYGQGVFYEQYF
TRBJ2-3 | . | TRBV3-1 | few | TGTGCCAGCAGCCAAGCGAGGGTTCGCACAGATACGCAGTATTTT | CASSQARVRTDTQYF
TRBJ2-2 | . | TRBV24-1 | few | TGTGCCACCACTGCGGGCACCGGGGAGCTGTTTTTT | CATTAGTGELFF
TRBJ2-7 | TRBD1 | TRBV4-2 | . | TGTGCCAGCCCATCAGGGGGCGTCTCCTACGAGCAGTACTTC | CASPSGGVSYEQYF
TRBJ2-7 | TRBD2 | TRBV7-6 | many | TGTGCCAGCAGCTTAGCTAGCGGGGGGGCAGGGGAGCAGTACTTC | CASSLASGGAGEQYF
TRBJ2-3 | . | TRBV6-5 | many | TGTGCCAGCAGTTACCCCTCTTCGGGGACGAGCACAGATACGCAGTATTTT | CASSYPSSGTSTDTQYF
TRBJ2-2 | . | TRBV12-3/TRBV12-4 | many | TGTGCCAGCAGTTCGGTCGGCACCGGGGAGCTGTTTTTT | CASSSVGTGELFF